This TCR beta chain came from a study of neoadjuvant anti-PD-1 for oral cavity cancer. Data came from immunoSEQ multiplex PCR; TCRdb stores just in-frame clones and leaves some out. The data contain fewer than 70,000 clones, around 85% of them singletons. The CDR3 runs 19 residues. Trimming removed 4 bases from V and 4 bases from J; junction bases left unmatched: 14. Germline V lookup: CDR1 MGHRA, CDR2 YSYEKL. This chain links TRBV4-1 with TRBJ2-1, with TRBD2 matching over 12 bases. The sequencing used PBMCs, collected before nivolumab (anti-PD-1) treatment. The receptor was derived from a person aged 35-79 years with oral cavity squamous cell carcinoma. The CDR3 DNA reads TGCGCCAGCAGCCCGAGGCGGCTAGCGGGAGGGCCTAGGTACAATGAGCAGTTCTTC. This encodes CASSPRRLAGGPRYNEQFF.